The 9 T cell receptor beta chains below come from one sample, sequenced in a study of blood T cell repertoires in COVID-19. The table came from immunoSEQ multiplex PCR; TCRdb's copy has only in-frame clones and leaves some out. The repertoire has around 300,000 clones, about 88% of them found once; the top ten carry about 3%. Sequencing was carried out using PBMCs or T cells enriched from blood (not recorded which). These receptors came from a woman aged 45 to 65 who had recovered from COVID-19.

This clone appeared a single time. The rearrangement links TRBV27 to TRBJ2-2; 7 bases map to TRBD2. The CDR3 is made up of 15 amino acids. CDR1 is MNHEY, CDR2 SMNVEV, per germline (reference sequence). After removal of 7 bases from V and 0 bases from J, the junction contained 5 bases not matched to a gene. This chain's CDR3 is CASTSGGPNTGELFF. The DNA for the CDR3 is TGTGCCAGCACCTCGGGGGGACCGAACACCGGGGAGCTGTTTTTT.

Only a few counts were recorded for this clone. This chain uses TRBV9 with TRBJ1-5; the D is unclear. V dropped 4 bases and J dropped 4 bases, with 9 bases sitting between them. Germline-derived CDR1 and CDR2 are SGDLS and YYNGEE. This CDR3 is 13 amino acids long. The chain's CDR3 is CASSPQPNQPQHF. In nucleotides, the CDR3 is TGTGCCAGCAGCCCACAGCCGAATCAGCCCCAGCATTTT.

V usage is TRBV9 and J usage is TRBJ2-2; D might be TRBD1 (6 bases). V lost 0 bases and J lost 5, with 17 bases in between. Germline V gene data show CDR1 as SGDLS and CDR2 as YYNGEE. This CDR3 region has 17 residues. The chain's CDR3 is CASSVEEGVVGTGELFF. CDR3 bases: TGTGCCAGCAGCGTAGAAGAGGGGGTCGTGGGGACCGGGGAGCTGTTTTTT.

The chain joins TRBV4-3 to TRBJ2-7; D possibly corresponds to TRBD2 (5 bases). The germline CDR1 and CDR2 sequences are LGHNA and YSLEER. Deletions cut 1 base from V and 3 bases from J, with 19 bases between. CDR3 length equals 17 residues. The CDR3 DNA is TGCGCCAGCAGCCAAGCTTGGGGAGCCTCTTCTCTCTACGAGCAGTACTTC. Its translation: CASSQAWGASSLYEQYF.

The J gene is TRBJ1-2, the V gene TRBV7-2; the match to TRBD1 covers 7 bases. Germline V gives CDR1 SGHTA, CDR2 FQGNSA. The CDR3 has 14 residues. J was trimmed by 0 bases and V by 5 bases; bases with no gene match: 3. CDR3 coding DNA: TGTGCCAGCAGCCAGGGGACAGCTAACTATGGCTACACCTTC. Its protein is CASSQGTANYGYTF. The entire variable domain, with the rest obtained from reference TRBV7-2 and TRBJ1-2, is as follows: GAGVSQSPSNKVTEKGKDVELRCDPISGHTALYWYRQSLGQGLEFLIYFQGNSAPDKSGLPSDRFSAERTGGSVSTLTIQRTQQEDSAVYLCASSQGTANYGYTFGSGTRLTVV.

The chain recombines TRBV3-1 (or the pseudogene TRBV3-2) with TRBJ1-2; D might be TRBD1 (6 bases). Trimming removed 8 bases from V and 3 bases from J, with 10 bases in between. The CDR3 consists of 12 residues. Germline CDR1 is LGHDT and CDR2 is YNNKEL (reference sequence). In DNA, the CDR3 is TGTGCCAGCGGGGACACCGACTATGGCTACACCTTC. It specifies CASGDTDYGYTF.

CDR3 nucleotides: TGTGCCAGCAGCTTAAAACGGGAGGGCCTGGATGAGCAGTTCTTC. It specifies CASSLKREGLDEQFF. The rearrangement links TRBV7-8 to TRBJ2-1, with 8 bases identical to TRBD2. CDR3 length equals 15 residues. V gave up 2 bases and J gave up 8 bases; unmatched junction bases: 8. The germline CDR1 and CDR2 sequences are SGHVS and FQNEAQ. Full variable domain (missing parts from reference TRBV7-8 and TRBJ2-1): GAGVSQSPRYKVAKRGQDVALRCDPISGHVSLFWYQQALGQGPEFLTYFQNEAQLDKSGLPSDRFFAERPEGSVSTLKIQRTQQEDSAVYLCASSLKREGLDEQFFGPGTRLTVL.

The chain has TRBV11-2 and TRBJ2-1; 13 bases match TRBD2. The CDR3 extends over 16 amino acids. Unmatched junction bases numbered 8, after V lost 5 bases and J lost 7 bases. Germline values: CDR1 SGHAT, CDR2 FQNNGV. The CDR3, as DNA: TGTGCCAGCAGCCCAAGGACTAGCGGGGGAGGGAATGAGCAGTTCTTC. It is translated as CASSPRTSGGGNEQFF.

Here the CDR3 DNA reads TGTGCCAGCAGCTTGACAGGGACGCACGAGCAGTACTTC. It yields the protein CASSLTGTHEQYF. This chain connects TRBV6-2 or TRBV6-3 to TRBJ2-7; 7 bases map to TRBD1. CDR1 is MNHEY, CDR2 SVGEGT, per germline. With V trimmed by 6 bases and J by 5 bases, 7 bases remained unmatched. The CDR3 contains 13 residues.